This T cell receptor beta chain was captured by sequencing in a study of shared clonotypes between healthy human individuals. The overall study: CD4 naive and memory got three plates each, CD8 naive two, CD8 memory one.

The assay was immunoSEQ multiplex PCR, and TCRdb's table has in-frame clones only and misses some. The table lists some 790,000 clones, roughly 72% of them singletons, with roughly 1.8% in the top ten. The CDR3 contains 16 residues. The ends were cut back, 11 bases at V and 2 bases at J, with 22 bases in the middle. Looked up from germline, CDR1 is LNHDA and CDR2 is SQIVND (reference sequence). Healthy and HIV-negative, the adult donors had no recent acute infections or vaccinations. J is TRBJ2-1 and V is TRBV19, with D perhaps TRBD2 (5 bases). This TCR was sampled from a woman in her thirties in good health. The specimen sequenced was memory CD4+ T cells sorted from blood. Specified subset: CD45RA-negative fraction. CDR3 residues: CAGSLSPLAPYNEQFF. CDR3 nucleotides: TGTGCCGGATCACTATCCCCCCTAGCACCCTACAATGAGCAGTTCTTC.